A selection of T cell receptor beta chains follows, all from one sample in a study of early T cells in non-severe SARS-CoV-2 infection. TCRdb passed the 5' RACE reads through MiXCR, listing each CDR3 protein once. The profile covers about 84,000 distinct CDR3 sequences, with about an eighth appearing a single time and about 2.7% taken by the ten largest. Sequenced material: whole blood. Every receptor here comes from an adult who was a healthcare worker with PCR-confirmed SARS-CoV-2 infection or an uninfected control (not recorded which). Both conserved end residues are part of each CDR3. A D gene is named only where the DNA matches it firmly. The listing skips clone size in some rows; elsewhere it reads once, few, many or a size class.

clone_size: many; v_call: TRBV29-1; j_call: TRBJ2-1; d_call: NA; cdr3_aa: CSVPFGGTWGNEQFF; cdr3_nt: TGCAGCGTCCCATTTGGGGGGACCTGGGGGAATGAGCAGTTCTTC
clone_size: few; v_call: TRBV29-1; j_call: TRBJ2-1; d_call: TRBD1; cdr3_aa: CSGGDRVLGNEQFF; cdr3_nt: TGCAGCGGGGGGGACAGGGTTCTAGGCAATGAGCAGTTCTTC
clone_size: NA; v_call: TRBV6-1; j_call: TRBJ1-3; d_call: NA; cdr3_aa: CASRKYGGGLGNTIYF; cdr3_nt: TGTGCCAGCAGGAAATATGGGGGCGGTTTGGGAAACACCATATATTTT
clone_size: few; v_call: TRBV5-1; j_call: TRBJ2-1; d_call: TRBD2; cdr3_aa: CASSLASGSWDEQFF; cdr3_nt: TGCGCCAGCAGCTTGGCTAGCGGGAGTTGGGATGAGCAGTTCTTC
clone_size: few; v_call: TRBV27; j_call: TRBJ2-1; d_call: TRBD2; cdr3_aa: CASLADDNEQFF; cdr3_nt: TGTGCCAGCCTAGCGGATGACAATGAGCAGTTCTTC
clone_size: NA; v_call: TRBV7-8; j_call: TRBJ1-5; d_call: NA; cdr3_aa: CASSLSAHPGSNQPQHF; cdr3_nt: TGTGCCAGCAGCTTATCAGCCCACCCGGGGAGCAATCAGCCCCAGCATTTT
clone_size: NA; v_call: TRBV19; j_call: TRBJ2-3; d_call: TRBD1; cdr3_aa: CASSSGRQGAITDTQYF; cdr3_nt: TGTGCCAGTAGTAGCGGGCGACAGGGGGCTATCACAGATACGCAGTATTTT
clone_size: few; v_call: TRBV6-2/TRBV6-3; j_call: TRBJ1-1; d_call: NA; cdr3_aa: CASSYPRNTEAFF; cdr3_nt: TGTGCCAGCAGTTACCCCCGGAACACTGAAGCTTTCTTT
clone_size: few; v_call: TRBV2; j_call: TRBJ1-5; d_call: NA; cdr3_aa: CASTLSGGQNQPQHF; cdr3_nt: TGTGCCAGCACCCTATCGGGGGGGCAGAATCAGCCCCAGCATTTT
clone_size: NA; v_call: TRBV11-3; j_call: TRBJ2-1; d_call: NA; cdr3_aa: CASSLDYTIGLPTDEQFF; cdr3_nt: TGTGCCAGCAGCTTAGATTATACTATCGGGTTACCGACGGATGAGCAGTTCTTC
clone_size: many; v_call: TRBV20-1; j_call: TRBJ2-3; d_call: NA; cdr3_aa: CSAPGHLGTDTQYF; cdr3_nt: TGCAGTGCTCCGGGACACCTGGGCACAGATACGCAGTATTTT
clone_size: many; v_call: TRBV2; j_call: TRBJ2-1; d_call: NA; cdr3_aa: CASSRETGMEQFF; cdr3_nt: TGTGCCAGCAGTAGAGAAACCGGGATGGAGCAGTTCTTC
clone_size: many; v_call: TRBV7-9; j_call: TRBJ1-2; d_call: NA; cdr3_aa: CASSSTVEGARYTF; cdr3_nt: TGTGCCAGCAGCTCAACGGTCGAGGGAGCCCGCTACACCTTC
clone_size: NA; v_call: TRBV5-4; j_call: TRBJ2-1; d_call: TRBD2; cdr3_aa: CASRAGLAVMGVYEQFF; cdr3_nt: TGTGCCAGCAGGGCGGGACTAGCGGTCATGGGGGTCTATGAGCAGTTCTTC
clone_size: few; v_call: TRBV10-3; j_call: TRBJ2-7; d_call: NA; cdr3_aa: CAIREQAEQYF; cdr3_nt: TGTGCCATCAGGGAGCAAGCGGAGCAGTACTTC
clone_size: NA; v_call: TRBV10-3; j_call: TRBJ1-1; d_call: TRBD1; cdr3_aa: CAISEPGQGSLNAEAFF; cdr3_nt: TGTGCCATCAGTGAGCCCGGACAGGGTAGTCTCAACGCTGAAGCTTTCTTT
clone_size: many; v_call: TRBV11-2; j_call: TRBJ1-1; d_call: NA; cdr3_aa: CASSLVSQRVGTEAFF; cdr3_nt: TGTGCCAGCAGCTTAGTTTCCCAGCGGGTGGGCACTGAAGCTTTCTTT
clone_size: NA; v_call: TRBV4-1; j_call: TRBJ1-6; d_call: NA; cdr3_aa: CASSQGARLTSYNSPLHF; cdr3_nt: TGCGCCAGCAGCCAAGGAGCCAGACTAACCTCCTATAATTCACCCCTCCACTTT
clone_size: NA; v_call: TRBV5-4; j_call: TRBJ1-2; d_call: NA; cdr3_aa: CASSWQYGYTF; cdr3_nt: TGTGCCAGCTCATGGCAGTATGGCTACACCTTC
clone_size: many; v_call: TRBV30; j_call: TRBJ2-2; d_call: NA; cdr3_aa: CAWSPGSVTGELFF; cdr3_nt: TGTGCCTGGAGTCCTGGAAGCGTTACCGGGGAGCTGTTTTTT
clone_size: many; v_call: TRBV20-1; j_call: TRBJ2-7; d_call: TRBD1; cdr3_aa: CSARTDRAEQYF; cdr3_nt: TGCAGTGCTAGAACCGACAGGGCCGAGCAGTACTTC
clone_size: NA; v_call: TRBV18; j_call: TRBJ2-6; d_call: TRBD2; cdr3_aa: CASSPFGGGALAGANVLTF; cdr3_nt: TGTGCCAGCTCTCCCTTCGGGGGGGGCGCCCTAGCTGGGGCCAACGTCCTGACTTTC
clone_size: NA; v_call: TRBV20-1; j_call: TRBJ2-1; d_call: NA; cdr3_aa: CSFTQGIDEQFF; cdr3_nt: TGCAGTTTTACCCAGGGTATCGATGAGCAGTTCTTC
clone_size: NA; v_call: TRBV9; j_call: TRBJ1-1; d_call: NA; cdr3_aa: CASSDDRSLNTEAFF; cdr3_nt: TGTGCCAGCAGCGACGACAGGTCACTGAACACTGAAGCTTTCTTT
clone_size: NA; v_call: TRBV9; j_call: TRBJ2-1; d_call: NA; cdr3_aa: CASSVVGENEQFF; cdr3_nt: TGTGCCAGCAGCGTAGTAGGGGAGAATGAGCAGTTCTTC
clone_size: NA; v_call: TRBV5-5; j_call: TRBJ2-7; d_call: NA; cdr3_aa: CASSLAITFYEQYF; cdr3_nt: TGTGCCAGCAGCTTGGCCATCACCTTCTACGAGCAGTACTTC
clone_size: many; v_call: TRBV6-1; j_call: TRBJ1-5; d_call: NA; cdr3_aa: CASSEVAHHSNQPQHF; cdr3_nt: TGTGCCAGCAGTGAAGTGGCTCATCATAGCAATCAGCCCCAGCATTTT
clone_size: few; v_call: TRBV20-1; j_call: TRBJ1-4; d_call: NA; cdr3_aa: CSASTGSYNEKLFF; cdr3_nt: TGCAGTGCTAGTACCGGGTCGTATAATGAAAAACTGTTTTTT
clone_size: NA; v_call: TRBV29-1; j_call: TRBJ2-3; d_call: TRBD2; cdr3_aa: CSVAGEVWADTQYF; cdr3_nt: TGCAGCGTAGCGGGAGAAGTCTGGGCAGATACGCAGTATTTT
clone_size: many; v_call: TRBV14; j_call: TRBJ1-3; d_call: NA; cdr3_aa: CASSRTGNGNTIYF; cdr3_nt: TGTGCCAGCAGCCGAACAGGGAACGGAAACACCATATATTTT
clone_size: many; v_call: TRBV7-6; j_call: TRBJ1-6; d_call: TRBD1; cdr3_aa: CASSLGGQGGSPLHF; cdr3_nt: TGTGCCAGCAGCTTAGGTGGACAGGGAGGTTCACCCCTCCACTTT
clone_size: few; v_call: TRBV9; j_call: TRBJ2-1; d_call: TRBD1; cdr3_aa: CASSARDRVGNEQFF; cdr3_nt: TGTGCCAGCAGCGCCCGGGACAGGGTTGGCAATGAGCAGTTCTTC
clone_size: NA; v_call: TRBV2; j_call: TRBJ2-7; d_call: NA; cdr3_aa: CASRRETSYEQYF; cdr3_nt: TGTGCCAGCAGACGGGAGACCTCCTACGAGCAGTACTTC
clone_size: few; v_call: TRBV7-9; j_call: TRBJ1-5; d_call: NA; cdr3_aa: CASGTNSNQPQHF; cdr3_nt: TGTGCCAGCGGGACAAATAGCAATCAGCCCCAGCATTTT
clone_size: NA; v_call: TRBV5-1; j_call: TRBJ1-6; d_call: TRBD1; cdr3_aa: CASRGQAGNSPLHF; cdr3_nt: TGCGCCAGCAGAGGACAGGCGGGAAATTCACCCCTCCACTTT
clone_size: NA; v_call: TRBV12-3/TRBV12-4; j_call: TRBJ1-2; d_call: NA; cdr3_aa: CASSLGVNYGYTF; cdr3_nt: TGTGCCAGCAGTCTAGGGGTTAACTATGGCTACACCTTC
clone_size: NA; v_call: TRBV28; j_call: TRBJ1-2; d_call: NA; cdr3_aa: CASSLYRGRGYTF; cdr3_nt: TGTGCCAGCAGTTTATACCGGGGGCGAGGCTACACCTTC
clone_size: NA; v_call: TRBV29-1; j_call: TRBJ2-1; d_call: NA; cdr3_aa: CSVDAQGNAYEQFF; cdr3_nt: TGCAGCGTTGACGCGCAGGGGAATGCTTATGAGCAGTTCTTC
clone_size: many; v_call: TRBV24-1; j_call: TRBJ2-1; d_call: NA; cdr3_aa: CATSDLPGTNEQFF; cdr3_nt: TGTGCCACCAGTGATTTACCAGGGACCAATGAGCAGTTCTTC
clone_size: few; v_call: TRBV5-1; j_call: TRBJ1-1; d_call: NA; cdr3_aa: CASSLEGGLTEAFF; cdr3_nt: TGCGCCAGCAGCTTGGAGGGAGGTTTGACTGAAGCTTTCTTT
clone_size: NA; v_call: TRBV6-1; j_call: TRBJ2-3; d_call: TRBD1; cdr3_aa: CASRTGGVNTDTQYF; cdr3_nt: TGTGCCAGCAGGACAGGGGGCGTAAACACAGATACGCAGTATTTT
clone_size: few; v_call: TRBV5-6; j_call: TRBJ2-7; d_call: TRBD2; cdr3_aa: CASSLGLAGYWEQYF; cdr3_nt: TGTGCCAGCAGCCTAGGACTAGCGGGGTATTGGGAGCAGTACTTC
clone_size: many; v_call: TRBV4-1; j_call: TRBJ2-3; d_call: NA; cdr3_aa: CASSQWGADPADTQYF; cdr3_nt: TGCGCCAGCAGCCAGTGGGGAGCCGACCCCGCAGATACGCAGTATTTT
clone_size: few; v_call: TRBV7-6; j_call: TRBJ2-7; d_call: NA; cdr3_aa: CASSFTSTPLSPYEQYF; cdr3_nt: TGTGCCAGCAGCTTTACTTCGACCCCTTTAAGCCCCTACGAGCAGTACTTC
clone_size: few; v_call: TRBV19; j_call: TRBJ2-3; d_call: NA; cdr3_aa: CASRRTSSTDTQYF; cdr3_nt: TGTGCCAGTAGAAGGACAAGCAGCACAGATACGCAGTATTTT
clone_size: many; v_call: TRBV6-1; j_call: TRBJ1-2; d_call: NA; cdr3_aa: CASSEQYGYTF; cdr3_nt: TGTGCCAGCAGCGAACAATATGGCTACACCTTC
clone_size: once; v_call: TRBV20-1; j_call: TRBJ2-1; d_call: NA; cdr3_aa: CSARERDSYNEQFF; cdr3_nt: TGCAGTGCTAGGGAACGGGATTCTTACAATGAGCAGTTCTTC
clone_size: NA; v_call: TRBV28; j_call: TRBJ2-1; d_call: NA; cdr3_aa: CASSYDIQPGIF; cdr3_nt: TGTGCCAGCAGCTACGACATCCAACCTGGGATCTTC
clone_size: NA; v_call: TRBV6-6; j_call: TRBJ1-3; d_call: NA; cdr3_aa: CASRVGTNGNTIYF; cdr3_nt: TGTGCCAGCAGGGTCGGGACGAATGGAAACACCATATATTTT
clone_size: many; v_call: TRBV6-5; j_call: TRBJ1-2; d_call: NA; cdr3_aa: CASKPDGLDVRGYTF; cdr3_nt: TGTGCCAGCAAACCGGACGGCTTGGACGTTCGCGGCTACACCTTC
clone_size: few; v_call: TRBV5-1; j_call: TRBJ2-1; d_call: TRBD2; cdr3_aa: CASSPSSGPTYNEQFF; cdr3_nt: TGCGCCAGCAGCCCCTCTAGCGGTCCGACCTACAATGAGCAGTTCTTC
clone_size: few; v_call: TRBV7-3; j_call: TRBJ2-2; d_call: NA; cdr3_aa: CASSWTPSNTGELFF; cdr3_nt: TGTGCCAGCAGCTGGACACCCTCGAACACCGGGGAGCTGTTTTTT
clone_size: many; v_call: TRBV7-2; j_call: TRBJ2-2; d_call: NA; cdr3_aa: CASRPQEFTGELFF; cdr3_nt: TGTGCCAGCCGACCGCAGGAGTTCACCGGGGAGCTGTTTTTT
clone_size: NA; v_call: TRBV13; j_call: TRBJ2-6; d_call: TRBD1; cdr3_aa: CASTGAGGANVLTF; cdr3_nt: TGTGCCAGCACCGGAGCAGGGGGAGCCAACGTCCTGACTTTC
clone_size: many; v_call: TRBV12-3/TRBV12-4; j_call: TRBJ2-6; d_call: NA; cdr3_aa: CASTQRGGANVLTF; cdr3_nt: TGTGCCAGCACCCAAAGAGGTGGGGCCAACGTCCTGACTTTC
clone_size: few; v_call: TRBV18; j_call: TRBJ2-1; d_call: NA; cdr3_aa: CASSPVPANEQFF; cdr3_nt: TGTGCCAGCTCACCAGTCCCGGCAAATGAGCAGTTCTTC
clone_size: many; v_call: TRBV7-3; j_call: TRBJ1-6; d_call: NA; cdr3_aa: CASSSGHGNSPLHF; cdr3_nt: TGTGCCAGCAGCTCGGGACACGGGAATTCACCCCTCCACTTT